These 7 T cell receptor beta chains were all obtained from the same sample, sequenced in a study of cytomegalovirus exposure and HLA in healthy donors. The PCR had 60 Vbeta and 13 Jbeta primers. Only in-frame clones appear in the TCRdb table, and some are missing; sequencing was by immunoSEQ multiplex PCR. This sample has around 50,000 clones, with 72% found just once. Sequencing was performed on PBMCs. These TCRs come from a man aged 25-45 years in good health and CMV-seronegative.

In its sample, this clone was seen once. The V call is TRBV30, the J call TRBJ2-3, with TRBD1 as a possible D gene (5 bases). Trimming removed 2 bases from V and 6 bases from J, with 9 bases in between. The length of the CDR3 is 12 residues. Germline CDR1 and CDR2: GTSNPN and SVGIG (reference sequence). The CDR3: CAWSYNRDTQYF. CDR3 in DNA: TGTGCCTGGAGTTACAACAGGGATACGCAGTATTTT.

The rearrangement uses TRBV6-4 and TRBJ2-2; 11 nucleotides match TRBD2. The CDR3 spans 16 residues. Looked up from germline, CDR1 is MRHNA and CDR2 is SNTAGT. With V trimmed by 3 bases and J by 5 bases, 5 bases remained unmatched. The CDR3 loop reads CASSEGLAGETGELFF. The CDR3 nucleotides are TGTGCCAGCAGTGAAGGACTAGCGGGCGAGACCGGGGAGCTGTTTTTT.

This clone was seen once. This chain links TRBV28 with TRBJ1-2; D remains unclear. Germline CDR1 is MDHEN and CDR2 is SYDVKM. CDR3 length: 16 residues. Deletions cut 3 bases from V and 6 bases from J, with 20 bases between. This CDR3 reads CASSFSRGPTQHGYTF. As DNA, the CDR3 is TGTGCCAGCAGTTTTTCCCGAGGTCCCACTCAACATGGCTACACCTTC.

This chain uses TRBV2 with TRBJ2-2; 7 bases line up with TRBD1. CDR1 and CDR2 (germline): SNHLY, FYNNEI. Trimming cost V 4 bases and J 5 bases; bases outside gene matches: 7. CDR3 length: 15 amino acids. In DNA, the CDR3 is TGTGCCAGCAGTGCCAGGGGGTTGTATACCGGGGAGCTGTTTTTT. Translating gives CASSARGLYTGELFF.

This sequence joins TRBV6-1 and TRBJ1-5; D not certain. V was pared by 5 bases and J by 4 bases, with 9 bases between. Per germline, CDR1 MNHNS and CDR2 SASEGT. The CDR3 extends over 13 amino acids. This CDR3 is CASSKQPNQPQHF. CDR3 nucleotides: TGTGCCAGCAGTAAACAGCCAAATCAGCCCCAGCATTTT.

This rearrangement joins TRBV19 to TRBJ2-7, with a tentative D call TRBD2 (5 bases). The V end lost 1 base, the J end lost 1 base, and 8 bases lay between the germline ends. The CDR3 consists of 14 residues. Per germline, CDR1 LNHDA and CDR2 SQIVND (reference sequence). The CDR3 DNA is TGTGCCAGTAGTATAGTTGGAGGTTCCTACGAGCAGTACTTC. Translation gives CASSIVGGSYEQYF.

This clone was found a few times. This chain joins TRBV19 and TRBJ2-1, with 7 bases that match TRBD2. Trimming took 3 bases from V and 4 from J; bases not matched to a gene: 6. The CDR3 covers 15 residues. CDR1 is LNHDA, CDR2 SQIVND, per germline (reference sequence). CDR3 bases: TGTGCCAGTAGTATCGTCCTAGCGGATTACAATGAGCAGTTCTTC. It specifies CASSIVLADYNEQFF.